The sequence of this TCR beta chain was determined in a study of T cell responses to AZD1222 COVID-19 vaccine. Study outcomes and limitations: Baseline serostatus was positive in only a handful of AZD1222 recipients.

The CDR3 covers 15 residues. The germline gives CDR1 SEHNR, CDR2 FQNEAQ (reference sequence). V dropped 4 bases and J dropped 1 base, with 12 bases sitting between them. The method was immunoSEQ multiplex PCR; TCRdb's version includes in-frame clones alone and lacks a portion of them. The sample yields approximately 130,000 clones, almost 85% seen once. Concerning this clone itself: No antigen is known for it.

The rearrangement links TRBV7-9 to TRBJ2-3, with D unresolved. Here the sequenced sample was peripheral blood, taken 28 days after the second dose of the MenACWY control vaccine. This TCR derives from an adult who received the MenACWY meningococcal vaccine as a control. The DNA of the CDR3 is TGTGCCAGCAGCTCAGGTAGCCCTGGCACAGATACGCAGTATTTT. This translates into CASSSGSPGTDTQYF.